These T cell receptor beta chains were read from a single sample in a study of memory CD4+ T cells and cytomegalovirus serostatus. Clones were read by immunoSEQ multiplex PCR, and TCRdb kept only the in-frame ones, dropping some. The sample lists 35,000 to 45,000 clones; around 79% were seen once. Sequenced: memory CD4+ T cells from blood. Receptors originate from an adult in good health and CMV-seronegative. Each CDR3 is given without its conserved first and last residue.

>TRBV18|10|TRBJ1-2
ASSPTGDGYT
>TRBV5-6|12|TRBJ1-2
ASSLGGAGGGYT
>TRBV15|10|TRBJ1-2
ATSRGDYGYT
>TRBV6-8|12|TRBJ1-4
ASRVHRVWEKLF
>TRBV6-5|11|TRBJ1-1
ASSYGGATEAF
>TRBV7-3|13|TRBJ1-5
ASSIEGGSGQPQH
>TRBV5-1|14|TRBJ2-3
ASSLGTSVSTDTQY
>TRBV5-6|11|TRBJ1-2
ASSETGFRSDT
>TRBV2|13|TRBJ1-5
ASSESAQGNQPQH
>TRBV6-4|12|TRBJ2-6
ASSDSVQGNVLT
>TRBV5-8|12|TRBJ1-4
ASSWGQGTEKLF
>TRBV5-1|12|TRBJ1-4
ASSLQTANEKLF
>TRBV7-2|12|TRBJ1-2
ASSQAVTNYGYT
>TRBV27|11|TRBJ1-4
ASSLRENEKLF
>TRBV6-4|11|TRBJ1-3
ASAKGGENTIY
>TRBV4-1|11|TRBJ2-3
ASSQGSTDTQY
>TRBV19|12|TRBJ1-4
ASSITADNEKLF
>TRBV5-5|11|TRBJ2-1
ASSLTPRDEQF
>TRBV18|11|TRBJ1-2
ASSEGDGNGYT
>TRBV4-3|12|TRBJ1-4
ASSQFPSDEKLF
>TRBV15|12|TRBJ2-7
ATSREGTTYEQY
>TRBV9|16|TRBJ2-6
ASSVEAALAPGANVLT
>TRBV7-2|17|TRBJ2-5
ASRRAGTSGSIVLETQY
>TRBV5-6|13|TRBJ2-1
ASSVSVFSYNEQF
>TRBV2|14|TRBJ1-4
ASGGAPNVANEKLF
>TRBV5-1|13|TRBJ2-1
ASSSGQGTYNEQF